This is a list of T cell receptor beta chains from one sample in a study of T cell responses to AZD1222 COVID-19 vaccine. Sequencing used immunoSEQ multiplex PCR; TCRdb keeps in-frame clones, though not all of them. This table has about 180,000 clones, roughly nine tenths appearing once. The sample in question was peripheral blood, obtained on day 0 of AZD1222 vaccination. Every receptor here comes from an adult in good health. Both conserved end residues are part of each CDR3. D genes are given only for firm matches. Clone size is not always given. Where it is, it says once, few, many or a class for expanded clones.

j_call clone_size v_call d_call cdr3_aa cdr3_nt
TRBJ2-1 NA TRBV2 NA CAGTRQESSYNEQFF TGTGCCGGAACTCGACAGGAGAGCTCCTACAATGAGCAGTTCTTC
TRBJ1-2 NA TRBV11-2 TRBD1 CASSFVLRGNYGYTF TGTGCCAGCAGCTTTGTCCTCAGGGGGAACTATGGCTACACCTTC
TRBJ2-7 NA TRBV5-1 NA CASSFQSSSYEQYF TGCGCCAGCAGCTTCCAGTCTAGCTCCTACGAGCAGTACTTC
TRBJ2-7 NA TRBV6-5 NA CASSYDGSSSSEQYF TGTGCCAGCAGTTACGATGGCAGCTCATCGTCCGAGCAGTACTTC
TRBJ2-7 NA TRBV10-3 NA CAISETGLYEQYF TGTGCCATCAGTGAGACTGGCCTGTACGAGCAGTACTTC
TRBJ1-1 NA TRBV3-1/TRBV3-2 NA CASSHRTPLGTEAFF TGTGCCAGCAGCCATAGGACACCCCTGGGGACTGAAGCTTTCTTT
TRBJ1-1 NA TRBV19 NA CASSINPPRAFF TGTGCCAGTAGTATTAACCCTCCCAGGGCTTTCTTT
TRBJ1-1 NA TRBV28 NA CASSHPSGGTEAFF TGTGCCAGCAGTCACCCTTCGGGGGGCACTGAAGCTTTCTTT
TRBJ1-3 NA TRBV29-1 TRBD1 CSGGSGNTIYF TGCTCAGGGGGGAGTGGAAACACCATATATTTT
TRBJ1-1 NA TRBV7-9 NA CASSLVPGLAVEAFF TGTGCCAGCAGCTTAGTCCCGGGTTTGGCAGTTGAAGCTTTCTTT
TRBJ2-1 NA TRBV6-5 TRBD2 CASSLSGSSYNEQFF TGTGCCAGCAGTCTTAGCGGGAGCTCCTACAATGAGCAGTTCTTC
TRBJ2-7 NA TRBV7-2 NA CASSLQQGIPYEQYF TGTGCCAGCAGCTTGCAACAGGGAATCCCCTACGAGCAGTACTTC
TRBJ2-2 NA TRBV28 NA CASSFNSPNTGELFF TGTGCCAGCAGTTTCAACAGTCCGAACACCGGGGAGCTGTTTTTT
TRBJ2-7 NA TRBV19 TRBD1 CASSTRDSPYEQYF TGTGCCAGTAGTACTCGGGACAGCCCCTACGAGCAGTACTTC
TRBJ2-1 NA TRBV18 TRBD2 CASSLAGLAGNEQFF TGTGCCAGCTCACTAGCGGGACTAGCGGGGAATGAGCAGTTCTTC
TRBJ2-5 NA TRBV6-2/TRBV6-3 TRBD1 CASSNKIPLGTVFGETQYF TGTGCCAGCAGCAATAAAATACCCCTTGGGACAGTCTTCGGGGAGACCCAGTACTTC
TRBJ1-1 once TRBV19 NA CASGPRSASTEAFF TGTGCCAGCGGCCCTCGGTCGGCGAGCACTGAAGCTTTCTTT
TRBJ1-4 few TRBV9 NA CASSPATNEKLFF TGTGCCAGCAGCCCTGCAACTAATGAAAAACTGTTTTTT
TRBJ1-1 NA TRBV6-5 TRBD1 CASSYGARGVNTEAFF TGTGCCAGCAGTTACGGTGCCAGGGGGGTGAACACTGAAGCTTTCTTT
TRBJ2-5 NA TRBV30 NA CAWKGGSQETQYF TGTGCCTGGAAAGGTGGCAGCCAAGAGACCCAGTACTTC
TRBJ1-5 NA TRBV19 TRBD1 CASSLTGGLHQPQHF TGTGCCAGTAGTCTGACAGGGGGTTTGCATCAGCCCCAGCATTTT
TRBJ1-2 NA TRBV29-1 NA CSAPGAAYYGYTF TGCAGCGCCCCCGGGGCCGCCTACTATGGCTACACCTTC
TRBJ2-7 NA TRBV5-1 NA CASSPTDRSNYEQYF TGCGCCAGCAGCCCCACTGACAGGTCTAACTACGAGCAGTACTTC
TRBJ2-1 NA TRBV2 NA CASSTAWNEQFF TGTGCCAGCTCAACAGCCTGGAATGAGCAGTTCTTC
TRBJ1-1 few TRBV7-2 TRBD1 CASSPPGTAINTEAFF TGTGCCAGCAGCCCTCCCGGGACAGCGATTAACACTGAAGCTTTCTTT
TRBJ2-5 NA TRBV6-2/TRBV6-3 TRBD1 CASSYSDRGNQETQYF TGTGCCAGCAGTTACTCTGACAGGGGCAACCAAGAGACCCAGTACTTC
TRBJ2-3 NA TRBV10-3 NA CAISGSEEFSTDTQYF TGTGCCATCAGTGGGTCGGAAGAATTTAGCACAGATACGCAGTATTTT
TRBJ1-5 NA TRBV19 NA CASTALWGQPQHF TGTGCCAGTACCGCCCTCTGGGGGCAGCCCCAGCATTTT
TRBJ1-4 NA TRBV7-9 NA CASSLAQQRNEKLFF TGTGCCAGCAGCTTAGCCCAACAGCGTAATGAAAAACTGTTTTTT
TRBJ1-5 NA TRBV19 NA CASSIQILSNQPQHF TGTGCCAGTAGTATACAGATTCTTAGCAATCAGCCCCAGCATTTT
TRBJ2-1 NA TRBV5-1 TRBD1 CASSLGGQIEYNEQFF TGCGCCAGCAGCTTAGGGGGACAGATTGAATACAATGAGCAGTTCTTC
TRBJ2-1 once TRBV19 TRBD2 CASSISGANEQFF TGTGCCAGTAGTATCAGCGGGGCAAATGAGCAGTTCTTC
TRBJ2-7 many TRBV4-3 NA CASSSKGSHEQYF TGCGCCAGCAGCTCGAAGGGCTCGCACGAGCAGTACTTC
TRBJ1-1 NA TRBV7-9 NA CASSSTLNTEAFF TGTGCCAGCAGCTCAACATTGAACACTGAAGCTTTCTTT
TRBJ2-7 NA TRBV7-8 TRBD2 CASSLRGRAGASYEQYF TGTGCCAGCAGCTTACGAGGGAGGGCGGGAGCCTCCTACGAGCAGTACTTC
TRBJ1-2 NA TRBV4-3 TRBD1 CASSPTLYRDSENYGYTF TGCGCCAGCAGCCCGACCTTATACCGGGACAGCGAGAACTATGGCTACACCTTC